The clone carrying this T cell receptor beta chain was seen many times. Antigen: not known. This sample was taken from a study of regulatory T cells in long-lasting Graves disease. Findings of the study overall: Among the persistent patients, fewer than 3,500 public clonotypes were shared, more than the approximately 970 shared among new patients.

Arm-PCR of CDR3 regions and iRepertoire HTBI primers were the basis on which TCR beta libraries were built. As handled by the study authors: Samples jointly harbored about 63 TRBV and 14 TRBJ segments. TCRdb passed the multiplex PCR reads through MiXCR, listing each CDR3 protein once. TCRdb's processing, not the authors' own work, is the source of the V and J calls. The sample lists 500,000 to 700,000 distinct CDR3 sequences; about 32% were seen once. V shed 2 bases, J shed 8 bases, and the junction held 5 bases outside the gene matches. This CDR3 contains 13 residues. Time point meaning: persistent/refractory GD, antithyroid drugs over 5 years with positive TRAb. Preparation of the TCR library used RNA extracted from PBMCs. Clinicians diagnosed Graves' disease using American Thyroid Association guidelines. The patient group derived from an endocrinology department in Xi'an, China.

Material: peripheral blood mononuclear cells (PBMCs), obtained when the disease was refractory, from a patient treated with antithyroid drugs. V usage is TRBV12-3 or TRBV12-4 and J usage is TRBJ1-1; 7 bases align to TRBD1. The receptor was derived from a female donor with Graves disease. The CDR3 protein is CASSLTGDREAFF. The CDR3 coding sequence is TGTGCCAGCAGTTTAACGGGGGACAGAGAAGCTTTCTTT.